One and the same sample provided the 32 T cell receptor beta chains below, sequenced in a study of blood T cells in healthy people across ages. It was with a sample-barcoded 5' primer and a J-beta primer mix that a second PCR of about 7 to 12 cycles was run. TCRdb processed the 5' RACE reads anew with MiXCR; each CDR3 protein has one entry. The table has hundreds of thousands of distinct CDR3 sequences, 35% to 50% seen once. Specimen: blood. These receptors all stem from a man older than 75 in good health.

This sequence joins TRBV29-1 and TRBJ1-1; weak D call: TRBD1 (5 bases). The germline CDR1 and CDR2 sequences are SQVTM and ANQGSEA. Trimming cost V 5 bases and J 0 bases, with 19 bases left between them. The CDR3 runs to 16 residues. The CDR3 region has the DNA TGCAGCGTTTTATCTGAGTCAGGGCCGATGAACACTGAAGCTTTCTTT. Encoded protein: CSVLSESGPMNTEAFF.

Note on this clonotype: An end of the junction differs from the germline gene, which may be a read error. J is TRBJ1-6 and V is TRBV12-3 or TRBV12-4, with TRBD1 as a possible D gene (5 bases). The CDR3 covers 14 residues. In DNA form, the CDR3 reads TGTGCCGGCAGCCTAGTAACGGGGGAATCACCCCTCCACTTT. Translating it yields CAGSLVTGESPLHF.

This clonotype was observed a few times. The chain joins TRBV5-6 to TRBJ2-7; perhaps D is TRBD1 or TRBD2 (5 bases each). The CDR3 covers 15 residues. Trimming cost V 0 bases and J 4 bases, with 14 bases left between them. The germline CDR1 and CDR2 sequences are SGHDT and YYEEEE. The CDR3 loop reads CASSLERASGYEQYF. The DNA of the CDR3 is TGTGCCAGCAGCTTGGAGAGGGCCTCAGGGTACGAGCAGTACTTC.

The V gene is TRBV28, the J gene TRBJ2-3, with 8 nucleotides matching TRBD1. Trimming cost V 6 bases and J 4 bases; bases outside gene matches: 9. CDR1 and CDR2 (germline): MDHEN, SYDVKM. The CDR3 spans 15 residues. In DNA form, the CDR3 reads TGTGCCAGCAGCGGACAGGGCGTGAGGGCAGATACGCAGTATTTT. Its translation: CASSGQGVRADTQYF.

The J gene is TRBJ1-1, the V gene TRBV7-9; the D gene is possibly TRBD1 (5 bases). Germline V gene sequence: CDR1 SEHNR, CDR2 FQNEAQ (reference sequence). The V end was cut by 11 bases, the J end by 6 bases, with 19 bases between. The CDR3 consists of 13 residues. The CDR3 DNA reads TGTGCCTGCATCTTGGGGGGGTTGGCTGAAGCTTTCTTT. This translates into CACILGGLAEAFF.

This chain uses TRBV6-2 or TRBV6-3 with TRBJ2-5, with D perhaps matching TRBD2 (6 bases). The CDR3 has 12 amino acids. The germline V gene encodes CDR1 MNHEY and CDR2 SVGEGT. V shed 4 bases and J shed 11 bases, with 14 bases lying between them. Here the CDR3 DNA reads TGTGCCAGCAGTTGGGCTCGCGGGGAGCAGTACTTC. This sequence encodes CASSWARGEQYF.

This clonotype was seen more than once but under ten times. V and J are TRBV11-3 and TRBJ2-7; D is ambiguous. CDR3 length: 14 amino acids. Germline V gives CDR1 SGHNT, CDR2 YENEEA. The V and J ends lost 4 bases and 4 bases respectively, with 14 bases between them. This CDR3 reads CASSSSHREYEQYF. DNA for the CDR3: TGTGCCAGCAGCTCTTCCCACCGCGAATACGAGCAGTACTTC.

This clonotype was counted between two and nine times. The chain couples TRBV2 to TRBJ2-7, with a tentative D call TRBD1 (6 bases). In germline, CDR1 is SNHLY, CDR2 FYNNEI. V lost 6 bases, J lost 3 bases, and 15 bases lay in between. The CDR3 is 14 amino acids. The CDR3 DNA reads TGTGCCAGCAGCGGAGGCAGGGGACGCTACGAGCAGTACTTC. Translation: CASSGGRGRYEQYF.

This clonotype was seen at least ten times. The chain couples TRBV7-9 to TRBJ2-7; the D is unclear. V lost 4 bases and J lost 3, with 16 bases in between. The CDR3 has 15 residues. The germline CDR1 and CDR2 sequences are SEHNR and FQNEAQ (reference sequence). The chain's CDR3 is CASSSHQSGDYEQYF. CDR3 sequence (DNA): TGTGCCAGCAGCTCCCATCAGAGTGGGGACTACGAGCAGTACTTC.

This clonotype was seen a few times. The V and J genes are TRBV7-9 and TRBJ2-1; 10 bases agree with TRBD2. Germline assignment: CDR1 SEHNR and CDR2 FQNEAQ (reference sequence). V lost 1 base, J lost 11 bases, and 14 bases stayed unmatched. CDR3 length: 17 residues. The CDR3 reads CASSLVAGGSGGTKQFF. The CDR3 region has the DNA TGTGCCAGCAGCTTAGTGGCCGGCGGTAGCGGGGGGACTAAGCAGTTCTTC.

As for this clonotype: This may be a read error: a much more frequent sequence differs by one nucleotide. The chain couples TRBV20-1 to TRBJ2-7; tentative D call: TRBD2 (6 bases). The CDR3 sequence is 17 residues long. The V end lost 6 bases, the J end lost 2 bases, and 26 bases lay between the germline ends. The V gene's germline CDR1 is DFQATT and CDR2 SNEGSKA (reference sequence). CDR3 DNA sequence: TGCAGTGCCAAATGGAGGGCTAATAAGGCAATCCCCTACGAGCAGTACTTC. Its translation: CSAKWRANKAIPYEQYF.

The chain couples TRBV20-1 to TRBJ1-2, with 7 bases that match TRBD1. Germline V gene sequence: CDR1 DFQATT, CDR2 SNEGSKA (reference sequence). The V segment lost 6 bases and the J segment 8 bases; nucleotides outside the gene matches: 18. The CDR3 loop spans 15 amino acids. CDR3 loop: CSAAQEGAGEEGYTF. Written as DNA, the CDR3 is TGCAGTGCGGCCCAGGAGGGGGCCGGGGAAGAAGGCTACACCTTC.

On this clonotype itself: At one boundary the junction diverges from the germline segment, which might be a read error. CDR3 bases: TGCGCCAGCAGCCGGAGCGAGGCCCCAGAGACCCAGAACTTC. Protein: CASSRSEAPETQNF. The chain is built from TRBV5-1 and TRBJ2-5, with unresolved D. The CDR3 extends over 14 amino acids. Germline CDR1 reads SGHRS; CDR2 reads YFSETQ.

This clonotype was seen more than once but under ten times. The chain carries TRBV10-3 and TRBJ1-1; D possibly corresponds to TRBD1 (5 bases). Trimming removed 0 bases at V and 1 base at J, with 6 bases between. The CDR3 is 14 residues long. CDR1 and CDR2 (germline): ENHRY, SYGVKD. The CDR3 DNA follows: TGTGCCATCAGTGAGTCGACAGAGAACACTGAAGCTTTCTTT. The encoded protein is CAISESTENTEAFF.

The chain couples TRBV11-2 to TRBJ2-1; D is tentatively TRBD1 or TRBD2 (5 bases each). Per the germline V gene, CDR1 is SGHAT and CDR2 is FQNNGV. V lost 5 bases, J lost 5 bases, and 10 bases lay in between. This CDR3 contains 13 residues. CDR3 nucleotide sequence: TGTGCCAGCAGCACCGGGGCCAACAATGAGCAGTTCTTC. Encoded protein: CASSTGANNEQFF.

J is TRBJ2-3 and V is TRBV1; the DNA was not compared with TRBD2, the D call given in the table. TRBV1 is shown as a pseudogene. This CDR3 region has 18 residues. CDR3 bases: TGCACCAGCAGCCAAGGAGGGGAGCGCGTAGTGACTAGCGATACGCAGTATTTT. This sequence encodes CTSSQGGERVVTSDTQYF.

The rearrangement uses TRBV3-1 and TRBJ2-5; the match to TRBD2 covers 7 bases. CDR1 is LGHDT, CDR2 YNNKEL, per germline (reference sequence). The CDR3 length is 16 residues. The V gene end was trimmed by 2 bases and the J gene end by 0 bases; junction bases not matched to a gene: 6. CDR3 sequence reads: CASSQSSGLNQETQYF. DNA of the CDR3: TGTGCCAGCAGCCAAAGCTCGGGACTAAACCAAGAGACCCAGTACTTC.

The CDR3 sequence: CASSPVGGGRSYEQYF. CDR3 in DNA: TGTGCCAGCAGCCCGGTGGGCGGGGGCCGATCCTACGAGCAGTACTTC. The chain is built from TRBV5-4 and TRBJ2-7; D is perhaps TRBD2 (7 bases). The germline gives CDR1 SGHNT, CDR2 YYREEE (reference sequence). Trimming shortened V by 4 bases and J by 1 base, and 18 bases separated the two germline ends. The CDR3 extends over 16 amino acids.

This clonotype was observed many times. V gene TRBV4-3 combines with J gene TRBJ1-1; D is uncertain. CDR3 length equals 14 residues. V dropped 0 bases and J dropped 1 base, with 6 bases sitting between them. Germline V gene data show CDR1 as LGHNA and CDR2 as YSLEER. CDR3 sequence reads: CASSQDTGNTEAFF. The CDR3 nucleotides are TGCGCCAGCAGCCAAGATACGGGGAACACTGAAGCTTTCTTT.

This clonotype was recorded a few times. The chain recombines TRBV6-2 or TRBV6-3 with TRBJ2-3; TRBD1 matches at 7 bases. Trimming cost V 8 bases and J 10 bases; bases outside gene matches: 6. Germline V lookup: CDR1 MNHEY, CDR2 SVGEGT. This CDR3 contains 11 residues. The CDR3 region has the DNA TGTGCCAGCTATACAACAGGGGCGCAGTATTTT. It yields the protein CASYTTGAQYF.

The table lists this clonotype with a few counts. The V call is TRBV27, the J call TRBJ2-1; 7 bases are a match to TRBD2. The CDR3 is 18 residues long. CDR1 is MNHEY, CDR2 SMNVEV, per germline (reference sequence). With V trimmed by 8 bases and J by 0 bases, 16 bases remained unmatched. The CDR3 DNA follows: TGTGCCAGCGGCCGGGACTATCTATCCCTAAGCTCCTACAATGAGCAGTTCTTC. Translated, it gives CASGRDYLSLSSYNEQFF.

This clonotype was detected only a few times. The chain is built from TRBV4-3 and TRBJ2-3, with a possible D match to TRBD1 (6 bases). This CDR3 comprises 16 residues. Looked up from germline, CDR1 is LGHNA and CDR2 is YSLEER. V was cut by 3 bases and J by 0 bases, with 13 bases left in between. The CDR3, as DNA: TGCGCCAGCAGCCAGGATACAGGGCTTAGCACAGATACGCAGTATTTT. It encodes CASSQDTGLSTDTQYF.

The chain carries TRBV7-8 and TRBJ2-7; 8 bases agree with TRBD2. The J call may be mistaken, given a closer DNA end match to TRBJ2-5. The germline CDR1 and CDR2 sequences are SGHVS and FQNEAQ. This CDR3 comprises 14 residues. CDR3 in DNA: TGTGCCAGCAGCGTGGCGGGAGGTGTTGAGACCCAGTACTTC. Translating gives CASSVAGGVETQYF.

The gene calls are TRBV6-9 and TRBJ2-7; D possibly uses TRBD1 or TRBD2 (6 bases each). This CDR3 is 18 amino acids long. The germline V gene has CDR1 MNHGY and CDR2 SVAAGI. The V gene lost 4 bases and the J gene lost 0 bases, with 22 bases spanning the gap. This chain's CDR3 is CASSSPTGDRFGSYEQYF. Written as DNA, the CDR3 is TGTGCCAGCAGTTCCCCAACGGGAGACAGGTTCGGCTCCTACGAGCAGTACTTC.

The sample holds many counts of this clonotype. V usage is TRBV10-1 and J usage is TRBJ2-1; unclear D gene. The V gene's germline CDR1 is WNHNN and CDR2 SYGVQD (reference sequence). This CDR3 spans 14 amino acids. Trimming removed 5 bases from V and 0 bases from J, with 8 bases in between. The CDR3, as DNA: TGCGCCAGCAGTACCGCGAGCTCCTACAATGAGCAGTTCTTC. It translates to CASSTASSYNEQFF.

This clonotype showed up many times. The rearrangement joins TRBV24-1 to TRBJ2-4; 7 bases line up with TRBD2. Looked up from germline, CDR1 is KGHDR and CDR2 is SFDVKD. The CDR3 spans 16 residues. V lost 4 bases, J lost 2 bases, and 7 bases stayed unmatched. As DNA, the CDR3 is TGTGCCACCAGTGACAGTGTGGGAGGGTCCAAAAACATTCAGTACTTC. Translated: CATSDSVGGSKNIQYF.

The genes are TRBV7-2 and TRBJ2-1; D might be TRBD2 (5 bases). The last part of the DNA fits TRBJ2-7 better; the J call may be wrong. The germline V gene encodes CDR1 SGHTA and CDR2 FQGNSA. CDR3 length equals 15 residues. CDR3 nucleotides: TGTGCCAGCAGCCCGGGAAAAGGGTCCTACAATGAGCAGTACTTC. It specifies CASSPGKGSYNEQYF.

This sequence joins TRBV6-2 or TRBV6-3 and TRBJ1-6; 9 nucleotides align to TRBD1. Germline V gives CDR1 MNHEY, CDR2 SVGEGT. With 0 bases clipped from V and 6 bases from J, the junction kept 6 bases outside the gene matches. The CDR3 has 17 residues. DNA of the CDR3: TGTGCCAGCAGTTACTCGTTCTACAGGGGGCGTAATTCACCCCTCCACTTT. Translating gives CASSYSFYRGRNSPLHF.

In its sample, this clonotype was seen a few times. This CDR3 reads CSATSGGETQYF. CDR3 nucleotide sequence: TGCAGTGCTACTAGCGGAGGGGAGACCCAGTACTTC. The J gene is TRBJ2-5, the V gene TRBV20-1; 7 bases agree with TRBD2. CDR1 is DFQATT and CDR2 is SNEGSKA in the germline V gene (reference sequence). With V trimmed by 4 bases and J by 5 bases, 4 bases remained unmatched. CDR3 length equals 12 residues.

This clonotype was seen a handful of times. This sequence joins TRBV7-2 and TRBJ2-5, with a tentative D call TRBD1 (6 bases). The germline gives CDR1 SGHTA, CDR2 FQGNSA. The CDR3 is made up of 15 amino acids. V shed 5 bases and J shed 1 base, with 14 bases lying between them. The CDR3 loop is CASSKQDRIQETQYF. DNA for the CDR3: TGTGCCAGCAGCAAACAGGACAGAATCCAAGAGACCCAGTACTTC. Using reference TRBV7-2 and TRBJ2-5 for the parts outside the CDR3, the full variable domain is GAGVSQSPSNKVTEKGKDVELRCDPISGHTALYWYRQSLGQGLEFLIYFQGNSAPDKSGLPSDRFSAERTGGSVSTLTIQRTQQEDSAVYLCASSKQDRIQETQYFGPGTRLLVL.

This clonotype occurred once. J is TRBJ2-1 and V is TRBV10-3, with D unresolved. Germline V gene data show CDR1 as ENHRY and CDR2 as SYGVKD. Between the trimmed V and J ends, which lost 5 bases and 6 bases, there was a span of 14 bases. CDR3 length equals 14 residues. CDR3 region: CAISNPGLPNEQFF. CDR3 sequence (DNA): TGTGCCATCAGTAACCCCGGCCTTCCCAATGAGCAGTTCTTC.

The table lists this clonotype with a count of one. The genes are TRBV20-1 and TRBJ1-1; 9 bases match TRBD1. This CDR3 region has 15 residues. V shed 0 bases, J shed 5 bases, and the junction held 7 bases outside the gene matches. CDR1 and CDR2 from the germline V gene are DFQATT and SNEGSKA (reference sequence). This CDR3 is CSARDPGQGKTEAFF. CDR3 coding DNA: TGCAGTGCTAGAGATCCGGGACAGGGAAAGACTGAAGCTTTCTTT.